This T cell receptor (beta chain) is from a study of blood T cell repertoires in COVID-19. At the level of the study: COVID-19 samples collected from the United States, Italy and Spain covered acute and convalescent phases. T cells, B-cell-depleted T cells, or PBMCs provided the cDNA or gDNA that served as material.

In the original workflow: Nucleated cell number was recorded as an estimate derived from reference gene primer amplification. The table came from immunoSEQ multiplex PCR; TCRdb's copy has only in-frame clones and leaves some out. Clone size and V and J calls were adopted from that table, with D and trimming inferred from the DNA. In the table there are around 270,000 clones, roughly 88% of which are singletons. Assignments of participants to cohorts depended upon their own reported clinical history. Germline CDR1 reads SGHDT; CDR2 reads YYEEEE. Trimming took off 3 bases at V and 2 bases at J, with 15 bases between the two ends. This CDR3 region has 16 residues.

This clonotype was obtained from a woman aged 25 to 39 who had recovered from COVID-19. Sequences were obtained from PBMCs or T cells enriched from blood (not recorded which). The gene calls are TRBV5-6 and TRBJ1-5, with D perhaps matching TRBD1 (5 bases). The CDR3 coding sequence is TGTGCCAGCAGCTATTACCAGGGACTCGGCAATCAGCCCCAGCATTTT. This translates into CASSYYQGLGNQPQHF. The entire variable domain, with the rest obtained from reference TRBV5-6 and TRBJ1-5, is as follows: DAGVTQSPTHLIKTRGQQVTLRCSPKSGHDTVSWYQQALGQGPQFIFQYYEEEERQRGNFPDRFSGHQFPNYSSELNVNALLLGDSALYLCASSYYQGLGNQPQHFGDGTRLSIL.